The rows below give T cell receptor beta chains drawn from one sample of a study of molecular identifiers for immune sequencing clone quantification. TCRdb re-analysed the PCR reads in MiXCR, keeping a single row per CDR3 protein. This sample carries some 59,000 distinct CDR3 sequences, approximately 26% of them seen once, and the ten largest clones take under 2%. Sequenced: naive CD8+ T cells from blood, with Jurkat cell RNA spiked in. The receptors here all came from a human donor in good health. Some libraries in this study had Jurkat cell RNA spiked in. CDR3s include the opening cysteine and the closing phenylalanine or tryptophan. D genes are given only for firm matches. Clone size is not always given. Where it is, it says once, few, many or a class for expanded clones.

D gene,CDR3 length,J gene,V gene,clone size,CDR3 DNA,CDR3 protein
NA,20,TRBJ2-3,TRBV6-6,many,TGTGCCAGCAGTTACGCCCCTGGAACCGAGCGGAGTTCTAGCACAGATACGCAGTATTTT,CASSYAPGTERSSSTDTQYF
NA,13,TRBJ1-1,TRBV29-1,many,TGCAGCGTTTCGGACCGAGGCGACACTGAAGCTTTCTTT,CSVSDRGDTEAFF
NA,15,TRBJ2-5,TRBV20-1,many,TGCAGTGCCCCGGACGCAGGGGGACTGGGAGAGACCCAGTACTTC,CSAPDAGGLGETQYF
TRBD1,16,TRBJ2-1,TRBV19,few,TGTGCCAGTAGTATAGATTTGGGACAGGGTTTGGATGAGCAGTTCTTC,CASSIDLGQGLDEQFF
TRBD1,15,TRBJ2-1,TRBV6-5,many,TGTGCCAGCGAAAAAGGACAGGGAACCTACAATGAGCAGTTCTTC,CASEKGQGTYNEQFF
NA,15,TRBJ2-2,TRBV30,NA,TGTGCCTGGAGTGTACTGCCCCCAAACACCGGGGAGCTGTTTTTT,CAWSVLPPNTGELFF
TRBD2,17,TRBJ2-3,TRBV7-6,many,TGTGCCAGCAGCTTAGAACTAGCGGGGGGAAGCACAGATACGCAGTATTTT,CASSLELAGGSTDTQYF
TRBD2,16,TRBJ2-2,TRBV9,NA,TGTGCCAGCAGCGCCGCTAGCGGGGGCCCGACCGGGGAGCTGTTTTTT,CASSAASGGPTGELFF
NA,13,TRBJ2-5,TRBV7-9,NA,TGTGCCAGCAACTTAGGACCCCAAGAGACCCAGTACTTC,CASNLGPQETQYF
TRBD1,11,TRBJ2-5,TRBV6-5,many,TGTGCCAGCAGTTCGACAGGGGAGGATTACTTC,CASSSTGEDYF
TRBD1,17,TRBJ2-2,TRBV6-2/TRBV6-3,few,TGTGCCAGCAGTTACTCGATTACGGACAGGGACACCGGGGAGCTGTTTTTT,CASSYSITDRDTGELFF
TRBD1,15,TRBJ2-3,TRBV19,many,TGTGCCAGTAGTATATCGACAGGGGCCAGAGATACGCAGTATTTT,CASSISTGARDTQYF
TRBD2,15,TRBJ2-2,TRBV7-2,many,TGTGCCAGCAGCTTACTAGCGGGGGGTACCGGGGAGCTGTTTTTT,CASSLLAGGTGELFF
NA,18,TRBJ2-2,TRBV4-3,many,TGCGCCAGCAGCCAATACATGAACGACAGCCCGAACACCGGGGAGCTGTTTTTT,CASSQYMNDSPNTGELFF
TRBD1,16,TRBJ2-3,TRBV29-1,many,TGCAGCGTTGGGTCGGCAGGGGGCGACGAGACAGATACGCAGTATTTT,CSVGSAGGDETDTQYF
NA,14,TRBJ2-7,TRBV28,many,TGTGCCAGCAGACTACAAGGATACCCGGGCGAGCAGTACTTC,CASRLQGYPGEQYF
TRBD1,15,TRBJ2-5,TRBV10-3,many,TGTGCCATCAGAGGGGGACAGGGGGACGTGGAGACCCAGTACTTC,CAIRGGQGDVETQYF
NA,14,TRBJ1-2,TRBV5-6,many,TGTGCCAGCAGCTTTGAGGGACCTAACTATGGCTACACCTTC,CASSFEGPNYGYTF
NA,15,TRBJ2-3,TRBV14,NA,TGTGCCAGCCGAGCGACGGAGGGGCTTGCAGATACGCAGTATTTT,CASRATEGLADTQYF
NA,11,TRBJ2-1,TRBV6-5,many,TGTGCCAGCAGTTATGGGAATGAGCAGTTCTTC,CASSYGNEQFF
NA,13,TRBJ2-5,TRBV29-1,many,TGCAGCGTTGAAGATGGATCGGGAGTGGCCCAGTACTTC,CSVEDGSGVAQYF
NA,14,TRBJ2-7,TRBV19,many,TGTGCCAGTAGTATATTTCCCGGCCCCTACGAGCAGTACTTC,CASSIFPGPYEQYF
NA,11,TRBJ1-1,TRBV11-2,few,TGTGCCAGCAGCCAACCAGGGAAAGCTTTCTTT,CASSQPGKAFF
NA,14,TRBJ2-7,TRBV27,many,TGTGCCAGCCGACGGGGGCTTATTTCCTACGAGCAGTACTTC,CASRRGLISYEQYF
NA,15,TRBJ2-3,TRBV27,many,TGTGCCAGCAGTTTAGCGGGATTTAGAGTAGATACGCAGTATTTT,CASSLAGFRVDTQYF
TRBD1,14,TRBJ2-7,TRBV7-6,many,TGTGCCAGCAGCCCCACCCGGGACAGCTACGAGCAGTACTTC,CASSPTRDSYEQYF
NA,16,TRBJ2-1,TRBV30,NA,TGTGCCTGGAGTGTAGAGGCGGCTCACTCCTACAATGAGCAGTTCTTC,CAWSVEAAHSYNEQFF
NA,14,TRBJ2-1,TRBV3-1,many,TGTGCCAGCAGCCAAGATCCAGGGCCCAATGAGCAGTTCTTC,CASSQDPGPNEQFF
NA,14,TRBJ1-1,TRBV3-1,many,TGTGCCAGCAGCCAGTTCGCCATGAACACTGAAGCTTTCTTT,CASSQFAMNTEAFF
NA,14,TRBJ2-1,TRBV4-3,many,TGCGCCAGCAGCCAAGAAACGAGGTTGGGTGAGCAGTTCTTC,CASSQETRLGEQFF
TRBD2,15,TRBJ2-3,TRBV29-1,many,TGCAGCGTTTCCGGGACTAGCGGGAGAGAAGATACGCAGTATTTT,CSVSGTSGREDTQYF
NA,14,TRBJ1-2,TRBV28,NA,TGTGCCAGCAGTTTAGTAGGGGATAATAGTGGCTGCACCTTC,CASSLVGDNSGCTF
NA,18,TRBJ2-3,TRBV15,NA,TGTGCCACCAGCAGAGAATCCCTAGGGACCGGACCCACAGATACGCAGTATTTT,CATSRESLGTGPTDTQYF
NA,12,TRBJ2-5,TRBV4-1,few,TGCGCCAGCAGCCAAGATAGAGGGACCCAGTACTTC,CASSQDRGTQYF
NA,16,TRBJ1-1,TRBV7-2,many,TGTGCCAGCAGCTTATTGGGCGGGGCCTTCAACACTGAAGCTTTCTTT,CASSLLGGAFNTEAFF
NA,16,TRBJ2-3,TRBV12-3/TRBV12-4,many,TGTGCCAGTAGAGGCCTCAGGACGGGGATCACAGATACGCAGTATTTT,CASRGLRTGITDTQYF
NA,15,TRBJ1-5,TRBV5-6,many,TGTGCCAGCAGCTTGGTCAGGGAGGTCAATCAGCCCCAGCATTTT,CASSLVREVNQPQHF
TRBD2,18,TRBJ2-5,TRBV19,many,TGTGCCAGTAGTATAATGATGGACGGAGCGGGGGGGCTAGAGACCCAGTACTTC,CASSIMMDGAGGLETQYF
NA,12,TRBJ2-7,TRBV3-1,NA,TGTGCCAGCAGCCAAAACAGCTACGAGCAGTACTTC,CASSQNSYEQYF
TRBD1,15,TRBJ2-5,TRBV6-5,NA,TGTGCGAGCAGTTACGGGACAGGGGACCAAGAGAGCCAGTACTTC,CASSYGTGDQESQYF
NA,13,TRBJ2-5,TRBV4-1,many,TGCGCCAGCAGCCAAGATGGTGGAGAGACCCAGTACTTC,CASSQDGGETQYF
TRBD2,15,TRBJ2-3,TRBV12-3/TRBV12-4,NA,TGTGCCAGCAGTACAATACGGGAGGACCGCGATACGCAGTATTTT,CASSTIREDRDTQYF
NA,14,TRBJ1-4,TRBV2,many,TGTGCCAGCATCGAAGTGGGGGCTAATGAAAAACTGTTTTTT,CASIEVGANEKLFF
TRBD2,15,TRBJ2-7,TRBV19,once,TGTGCCAGTAGGCCGGGACTAGGGTACTCCTACAAGCAGTACTTC,CASRPGLGYSYKQYF
TRBD2,13,TRBJ2-1,TRBV30,many,TGTGCCTGGGAGCGGGAGGTTTACAATGAGCAGTTCTTC,CAWEREVYNEQFF
TRBD1,13,TRBJ1-4,TRBV20-1,NA,TGCAGTTACAGGGGTGCGACTAATGAAAAACTGTTTTTT,CSYRGATNEKLFF
TRBD1,12,TRBJ2-7,TRBV30,many,TGTGCCTGGAGTTCCACAGGGGGCGAGCAGTACTTC,CAWSSTGGEQYF
NA,14,TRBJ2-7,TRBV10-3,many,TGTGCCATCAGTGCGGCATCCCGAGGGTACGAGCAGTACTTC,CAISAASRGYEQYF
NA,11,TRBJ2-7,TRBV20-1,many,TGCAGTGCTGACCTAGCGATCGAGCAGTACTTC,CSADLAIEQYF
NA,14,TRBJ1-2,TRBV7-9,many,TGTGCCAGCAGCTCGATCCAAGCTGACTATGGCTACACCTTC,CASSSIQADYGYTF
NA,13,TRBJ2-6,TRBV19,many,TGTGCCAGTAGTATCGGGTCGGCCAACGTCCTGACTTTC,CASSIGSANVLTF
NA,18,TRBJ1-1,TRBV5-6,many,TGTGCCAGCAGCTTAATACGAGACGCAAGAAGGAGGAACACTGAAGCTTTCTTT,CASSLIRDARRRNTEAFF
NA,17,TRBJ1-1,TRBV7-9,NA,TGTGCCCGCAGCTTAGGCTCGCTAGGGCAGGGAAAGACTGGAGCTTTCTTT,CARSLGSLGQGKTGAFF
TRBD2,16,TRBJ2-3,TRBV7-9,many,TGTGCCAGCAGCTTAGGTTTCGGGGGGACGCCAGATACGCAGTATTTT,CASSLGFGGTPDTQYF
TRBD1,15,TRBJ1-1,TRBV6-1,NA,TGTGCCAGCACCCAAAGGACAGGGGGATGGACTGAAGCTTTCTTT,CASTQRTGGWTEAFF
NA,14,TRBJ2-7,TRBV4-1,many,TGCGCCAGCAGCCAAGAATGGACGGGTTACGAGCAGTACTTC,CASSQEWTGYEQYF